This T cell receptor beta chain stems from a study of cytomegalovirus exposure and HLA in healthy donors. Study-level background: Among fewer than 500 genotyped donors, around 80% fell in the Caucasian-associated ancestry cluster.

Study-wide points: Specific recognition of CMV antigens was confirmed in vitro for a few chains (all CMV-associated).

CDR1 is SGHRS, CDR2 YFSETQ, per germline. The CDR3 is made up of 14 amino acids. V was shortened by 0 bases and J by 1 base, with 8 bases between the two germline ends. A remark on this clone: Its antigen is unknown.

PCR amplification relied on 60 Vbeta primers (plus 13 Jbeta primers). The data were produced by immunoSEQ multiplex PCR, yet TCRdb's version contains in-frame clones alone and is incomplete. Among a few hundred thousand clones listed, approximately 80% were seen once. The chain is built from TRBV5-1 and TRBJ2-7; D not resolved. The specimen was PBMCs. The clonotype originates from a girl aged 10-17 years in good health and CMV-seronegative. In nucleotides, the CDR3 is TGCGCCAGCAGCTTGGAGTCCAGATCCTACGAGCAGTACTTC. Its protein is CASSLESRSYEQYF.